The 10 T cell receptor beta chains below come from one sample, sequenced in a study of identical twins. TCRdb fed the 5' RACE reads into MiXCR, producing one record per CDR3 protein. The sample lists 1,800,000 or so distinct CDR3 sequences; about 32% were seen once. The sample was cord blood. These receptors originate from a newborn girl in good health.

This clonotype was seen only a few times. The CDR3 region has the DNA TGTGCCAGCAGTCGACAGCGGAATCAGCCCCAGCATTTT. This translates into CASSRQRNQPQHF. The rearrangement joins TRBV28 to TRBJ1-5; weak D call: TRBD1 (5 bases). The CDR3 has 13 residues. From germline, CDR1 is MDHEN and CDR2 SYDVKM. Trimming left V 5 bases short and J 4 bases short, with 9 bases between.

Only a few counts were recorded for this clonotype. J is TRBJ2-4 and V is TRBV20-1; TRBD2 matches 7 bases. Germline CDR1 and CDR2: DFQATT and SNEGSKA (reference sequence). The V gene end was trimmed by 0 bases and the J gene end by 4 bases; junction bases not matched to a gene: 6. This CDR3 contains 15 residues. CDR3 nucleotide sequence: TGCAGTGCTAGAGATCCCCTAGCGGCTAAAAACATTCAGTACTTC. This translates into CSARDPLAAKNIQYF.

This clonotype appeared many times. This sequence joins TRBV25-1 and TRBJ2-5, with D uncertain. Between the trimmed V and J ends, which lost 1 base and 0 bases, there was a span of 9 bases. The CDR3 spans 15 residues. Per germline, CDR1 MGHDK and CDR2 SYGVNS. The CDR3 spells CASSEWQPNQETQYF. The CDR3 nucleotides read TGTGCCAGCAGTGAATGGCAACCGAACCAAGAGACCCAGTACTTC.

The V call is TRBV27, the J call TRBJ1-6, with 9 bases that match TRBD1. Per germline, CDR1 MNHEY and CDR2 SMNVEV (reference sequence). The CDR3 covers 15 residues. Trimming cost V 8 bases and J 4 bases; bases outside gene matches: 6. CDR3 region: CASHRGREYNSPLHF. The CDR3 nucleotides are TGTGCCAGCCACAGGGGGCGAGAATATAATTCACCCCTCCACTTT.

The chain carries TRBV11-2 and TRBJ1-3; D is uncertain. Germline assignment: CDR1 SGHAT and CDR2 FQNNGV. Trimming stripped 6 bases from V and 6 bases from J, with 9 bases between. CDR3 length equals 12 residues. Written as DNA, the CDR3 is TGTGCCAGCAGGTCAAGCCCAAACACCATATATTTT. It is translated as CASRSSPNTIYF.

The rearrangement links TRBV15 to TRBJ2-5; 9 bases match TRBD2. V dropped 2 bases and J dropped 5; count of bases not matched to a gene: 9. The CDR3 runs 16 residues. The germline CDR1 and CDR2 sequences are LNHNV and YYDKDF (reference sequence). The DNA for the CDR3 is TGTGCCACCAGCAGAAGACTAGCGGCACGGTGGGAGACCCAGTACTTC. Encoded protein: CATSRRLAARWETQYF.

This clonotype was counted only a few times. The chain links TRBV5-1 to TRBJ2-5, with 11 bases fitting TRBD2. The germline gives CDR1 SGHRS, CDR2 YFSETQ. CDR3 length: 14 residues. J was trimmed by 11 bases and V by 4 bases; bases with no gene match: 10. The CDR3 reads CASSTGLADNEQYF. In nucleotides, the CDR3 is TGCGCCAGCAGCACGGGACTAGCGGACAATGAGCAGTACTTC.

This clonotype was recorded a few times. The CDR3 spells CSARSARGNTDTQYF. In DNA form, the CDR3 reads TGCAGTGCTAGAAGCGCCCGGGGAAACACAGATACGCAGTATTTT. The rearrangement uses TRBV20-1 and TRBJ2-3; weak D call: TRBD2 (5 bases). CDR3 length equals 15 residues. CDR1 and CDR2 (germline): DFQATT, SNEGSKA (reference sequence). Between the trimmed V and J ends, which lost 2 bases and 2 bases, there was a span of 14 bases.

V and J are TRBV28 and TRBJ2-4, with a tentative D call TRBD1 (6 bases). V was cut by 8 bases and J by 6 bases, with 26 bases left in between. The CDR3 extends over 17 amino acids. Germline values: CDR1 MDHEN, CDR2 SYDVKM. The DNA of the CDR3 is TGTGCCAGCGGACTCAGTTCCGGGACACGGGGCCGAAACATTCAGTACTTC. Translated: CASGLSSGTRGRNIQYF.

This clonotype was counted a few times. CDR3 in amino acids: CASRQGTGEFTDTQYF. The CDR3 nucleotides are TGTGCCAGCAGGCAAGGGACAGGGGAATTCACAGATACGCAGTATTTT. The chain employs TRBV12-3 or TRBV12-4 and TRBJ2-3, with TRBD1 matching 10 bases. J gave up 2 bases and V 6 bases, and 8 bases lay outside the gene matches. The CDR3 is made up of 16 amino acids.